These 27 T cell receptor beta chains were sequenced from one sample in a study of T cells in Graves' hyperthyroidism and ophthalmopathy (dated by TCRdb to the late 2010s). The library was built by means of multiplex PCR. The sequencer was an Illumina HiSeq 2000. Amplification of TCR beta CDR3 regions was carried out from RNA transcripts. A first-round RT-PCR of the TCR CDR3 used the HTBI primer set with the Qiagen OneStep RT-PCR kit. TCRdb reworked the public reads: Q25 trimming with fastp, MiXCR clone assembly, productive beta chains retained. Records with the same CDR3 protein are collapsed into one entry carrying the most frequent genes and DNA. In all, the sample holds about 600,000 distinct CDR3 sequences, and approximately 15% of those were seen once. Of the sample, roughly 7.7% is held by the ten largest clones. Input material: blood. The receptor set was obtained from a woman aged 18-29 years with Graves' ophthalmopathy.

The gene calls are TRBV5-5 and TRBJ2-7, with D uncertain. This CDR3 has 11 amino acids. Germline V lookup: CDR1 SGHKS, CDR2 YYEKEE (reference sequence). The V end was cut by 4 bases, the J end by 6 bases, with 8 bases between. The CDR3 DNA sequence: TGTGCCAGCAGCCTCACAAGCGAGCAGTACTTC. This gives the protein CASSLTSEQYF.

This clonotype was found many times. This rearrangement joins TRBV12-3 or TRBV12-4 to TRBJ1-1, with 10 nucleotides matching TRBD1. The length of the CDR3 is 15 residues. Trimming cost V 5 bases and J 5 bases; bases outside gene matches: 8. The CDR3 DNA reads TGTGCCAGCAGTCTCGACAGGGGGCGTATGACTGAAGCTTTCTTT. It specifies CASSLDRGRMTEAFF.

This sequence joins TRBV30 and TRBJ1-1; TRBD1 might be the D (6 bases). The length of the CDR3 is 15 residues. V was trimmed by 0 bases and J by 3 bases, leaving 14 bases between them. Germline lookup yields CDR1 GTSNPN and CDR2 SVGIG (reference sequence). The CDR3 sequence is CAWSVWGAQDTEAFF. The CDR3 coding sequence is TGTGCCTGGAGTGTTTGGGGGGCTCAAGACACTGAAGCTTTCTTT.

This clonotype was counted at least ten times. For the CDR3, the DNA is TGTGCCAGCAGCTTATCAGGGCGGGATGAGCAGTTCTTC. The encoded protein is CASSLSGRDEQFF. The chain is built from TRBV7-9 and TRBJ2-1, with D tentatively TRBD1 or TRBD2 (5 bases each). Germline assignment: CDR1 SEHNR and CDR2 FQNEAQ (reference sequence). Trimming left V 2 bases short and J 8 bases short, with 10 bases between. This CDR3 is built from 13 residues.

This clonotype was counted ten times or more. This chain joins TRBV2 and TRBJ2-6; maybe TRBD1 (5 bases). V was shortened by 5 bases and J by 2 bases, with 13 bases between the two germline ends. This CDR3 is 16 amino acids long. In germline, CDR1 is SNHLY, CDR2 FYNNEI. CDR3 region: CASSQETEAGANVLTF. The CDR3 nucleotides read TGTGCCAGCAGTCAAGAGACAGAAGCTGGGGCCAACGTCCTGACTTTC. Full variable domain (missing parts from reference TRBV2 and TRBJ2-6): EPEVTQTPSHQVTQMGQEVILRCVPISNHLYFYWYRQILGQKVEFLVSFYNNEISEKSEIFDDQFSVERPDGSNFTLKIRSTKLEDSAMYFCASSQETEAGANVLTFGAGSRLTVL.

A word on this clonotype: A single base separates this from a much larger clone, so it may be a read error. The chain links TRBV5-1 to TRBJ2-1; 7 bases align to TRBD2. The DNA end favors TRBJ2-7, so the J call may be wrong. CDR1 SGHRS and CDR2 YFSETQ come from the germline V gene. The CDR3 is 16 amino acids. Written as DNA, the CDR3 is TGCGCCAGCACTCCTTGGGGGGGAGACCGCTACAATGAGCAGTACTTC. This encodes CASTPWGGDRYNEQYF.

The chain links TRBV11-3 to TRBJ2-1; 10 bases map to TRBD1. Per germline, CDR1 SGHNT and CDR2 YENEEA. The CDR3 is 15 amino acids. V gave up 4 bases and J gave up 5 bases; unmatched junction bases: 5. DNA of the CDR3: TGTGCCAGCAGCTGGGACAGGGGTCTTAACAATGAGCAGTTCTTC. It yields the protein CASSWDRGLNNEQFF.

The rearrangement joins TRBV12-3 or TRBV12-4 to TRBJ2-1, with 11 bases aligning to TRBD2. The CDR3 contains 16 residues. The junction had 9 bases not matched to a gene; V was cut back by 2 bases and J by 9 bases. CDR3 nucleotide sequence: TGTGCCAGCAGTTTACGTGGGCTAGCGGGAGGTTTTGAGCAGTTCTTC. The encoded protein is CASSLRGLAGGFEQFF.

The V call is TRBV14, the J call TRBJ1-2, with 12 bases that match TRBD1. The CDR3 contains 16 residues. Trimming removed 2 bases from V and 7 bases from J; junction bases left unmatched: 8. CDR1 and CDR2 (germline): SGHDN, FVKESK. This CDR3 reads CASSQISGTGGSGYTF. The CDR3 nucleotides are TGTGCCAGCAGCCAAATCTCAGGGACAGGGGGCAGTGGCTACACCTTC.

At least ten counts were recorded for this clonotype. The V and J genes are TRBV7-6 and TRBJ2-1; 8 bases match TRBD2. J lost 10 bases, V lost 5 bases, and 22 bases had no gene match. The CDR3 spans 18 residues. Per the germline V gene, CDR1 is SGHVS and CDR2 is FNYEAQ. CDR3 amino acids: CASSPVSLSSGRSREQFF. DNA of the CDR3: TGTGCCAGCAGCCCAGTGTCCCTCTCCAGCGGGAGAAGTAGGGAGCAGTTCTTC. Combining the CDR3 with reference TRBV7-6 and TRBJ2-1 gives the whole variable domain GAGVSQSPRYKVTKRGQDVALRCDPISGHVSLYWYRQALGQGPEFLTYFNYEAQQDKSGLPNDRFSAERPEGSISTLTIQRTEQRDSAMYRCASSPVSLSSGRSREQFFGPGTRLTVL.

This clonotype was counted a few times. The J gene is TRBJ2-1, the V gene TRBV9; TRBD2 matches at 10 bases. V gave up 2 bases and J gave up 4 bases; unmatched junction bases: 3. CDR1 is SGDLS and CDR2 is YYNGEE in the germline V gene. The CDR3 covers 15 residues. The CDR3 is CASSVTSGTYNEQFF. The DNA for the CDR3 is TGTGCCAGCAGCGTCACTAGCGGGACATACAATGAGCAGTTCTTC.

This clonotype was detected many times. This chain joins TRBV9 and TRBJ2-7; no definite D call. The germline gives CDR1 SGDLS, CDR2 YYNGEE. Trimming left V 4 bases short and J 5 bases short, with 19 bases between. This CDR3 is built from 15 residues. CDR3 sequence: CASSPHWTNWNEQYF. The CDR3 DNA reads as TGTGCCAGCAGCCCCCATTGGACGAATTGGAACGAGCAGTACTTC.

J is TRBJ2-1 and V is TRBV28; 7 bases agree with TRBD2. The ends lost 5 bases at V and 9 bases at J; junction bases unmatched: 7. The CDR3 loop spans 13 amino acids. Per the germline V gene, CDR1 is MDHEN and CDR2 is SYDVKM. CDR3 protein: CASSHGLDGEQFF. In nucleotides, the CDR3 is TGTGCCAGCAGTCATGGACTAGACGGTGAGCAGTTCTTC.

The rearrangement links TRBV5-1 to TRBJ2-5; TRBD1 might be the D (5 bases). CDR3 size: 14 residues. Germline values: CDR1 SGHRS, CDR2 YFSETQ. The V gene lost 0 bases and the J gene lost 5 bases, with 11 bases spanning the gap. CDR3 amino acids: CASSLAVSGETQYF. In nucleotides, the CDR3 is TGCGCCAGCAGCTTGGCGGTGTCAGGGGAGACCCAGTACTTC.

This clonotype was picked up a small number of times. This chain connects TRBV11-2 to TRBJ2-4; D is possibly TRBD2 (5 bases). V was clipped by 8 bases and J by 1 base, with 15 bases between them. The CDR3 is made up of 15 amino acids. CDR1 is SGHAT and CDR2 is FQNNGV in the germline V gene. This chain's CDR3 is CASATLDLAKNIQYF. In nucleotides, the CDR3 is TGTGCCAGCGCTACACTAGATCTCGCCAAAAACATTCAGTACTTC.

The table lists this clonotype with many counts. The chain links TRBV27 to TRBJ1-1; D call uncertain. The germline gives CDR1 MNHEY, CDR2 SMNVEV (reference sequence). Trimming pared 2 bases from V and 5 bases from J, leaving 15 bases between. The CDR3 loop spans 15 amino acids. The chain's CDR3 is CASSLPAAGGTEAFF. CDR3 coding DNA: TGTGCCAGCAGTTTACCTGCGGCCGGAGGAACTGAAGCTTTCTTT.

This clonotype was observed a handful of times. The rearrangement uses TRBV5-1 and TRBJ1-6, with 11 bases identical to TRBD1. V lost 4 bases and J lost 4; bases outside the gene matches: 4. CDR1 and CDR2 (germline): SGHRS, YFSETQ. The CDR3 loop spans 16 amino acids. The CDR3 DNA is TGCGCCAGCAGCAGGGACAGGGGGGATTATAATTCACCCCTCCACTTT. Its protein product is CASSRDRGDYNSPLHF.

In its sample, this clonotype was seen many times. The chain joins TRBV7-2 to TRBJ2-7; maybe TRBD2 (7 bases). This CDR3 comprises 16 residues. The germline gives CDR1 SGHTA, CDR2 FQGNSA. Deletions cut 1 base from V and 6 bases from J, with 19 bases between. The CDR3 spells CASSLGVVGGGSEQYF. CDR3 bases: TGTGCCAGCAGCTTAGGGGTTGTGGGCGGGGGCTCCGAGCAGTACTTC.

This clonotype turned up a few times. V is TRBV7-2 and J is TRBJ2-1, with TRBD2 matching 9 bases. Germline CDR1 reads SGHTA; CDR2 reads FQGNSA. The CDR3 runs 16 residues. Trimming took 3 bases from V and 8 from J; bases not matched to a gene: 11. The CDR3 spells CASSFYIAGEWDEQFF. In DNA, the CDR3 is TGTGCCAGCAGCTTTTATATAGCGGGAGAGTGGGATGAGCAGTTCTTC.

The V gene is TRBV7-3, the J gene TRBJ1-1; 8 bases line up with TRBD1. The germline CDR1 and CDR2 sequences are SGHTA and FQGTGA. The CDR3 is made up of 13 amino acids. With 4 bases clipped from V and 11 bases from J, the junction kept 9 bases outside the gene matches. CDR3 amino acids: CASSSYRDRYAFF. The DNA for the CDR3 is TGTGCCAGCAGCTCCTACCGGGACAGGTACGCTTTCTTT.

Written as DNA, the CDR3 is TGCGCCAGCAGCCGATCCTTTTTAAGCAATCAGCCCCAGCATTTT. As protein: CASSRSFLSNQPQHF. This chain links TRBV4-3 with TRBJ1-5; D uncertain. The CDR3 extends over 15 amino acids. The V and J ends lost 4 bases and 1 base respectively, with 11 bases between them. CDR1 and CDR2 (germline): LGHNA, YSLEER.

Points on this clonotype: Because it lacks the conserved phenylalanine or tryptophan at the end, this CDR3 is likely a read error. The DNA of the CDR3 is TGCGCCAGCAGCTTGAAGGCCGGGACCTCCTACGAGCAGTACCTC. Translating it yields CASSLKAGTSYEQYL. The genes are TRBV5-1 and TRBJ2-7; D may be TRBD1 or TRBD2 (5 bases each). Trimming pared 1 base from V and 0 bases from J, leaving 11 bases between. The germline gives CDR1 SGHRS, CDR2 YFSETQ. The CDR3 loop spans 15 amino acids.

This clonotype was detected only a few times. V and J are TRBV20-1 and TRBJ2-7; the D gene is possibly TRBD2 (7 bases). V was shortened by 5 bases and J by 4 bases, with 24 bases between the two germline ends. The CDR3 extends over 16 amino acids. Germline values: CDR1 DFQATT, CDR2 SNEGSKA (reference sequence). The CDR3 here is CSASELRKAGTYEQYF. CDR3 nucleotide sequence: TGCAGTGCTTCTGAGCTTCGAAAAGCGGGGACATACGAGCAGTACTTC.

This clonotype has a count of ten or more. V is TRBV27 and J is TRBJ2-3, with unresolved D. The germline CDR1 and CDR2 sequences are MNHEY and SMNVEV (reference sequence). V gave up 4 bases and J gave up 6 bases, with 20 bases separating them. The CDR3 sequence is 16 residues long. The CDR3 loop is CASSSLGFAKMDTQYF. CDR3 in DNA: TGTGCCAGCAGTTCTCTAGGGTTCGCGAAGATGGATACGCAGTATTTT.

This clonotype was seen many times. The chain recombines TRBV27 with TRBJ2-7; TRBD2 agrees at 8 bases. This CDR3 comprises 13 residues. With 8 bases clipped from V and 5 bases from J, the junction kept 8 bases outside the gene matches. Per germline, CDR1 MNHEY and CDR2 SMNVEV (reference sequence). The CDR3 here is CASSDAGGNEQYF. CDR3 bases: TGTGCCAGCTCCGACGCGGGAGGAAACGAGCAGTACTTC.

This clonotype was seen ten or more times. The rearrangement links TRBV28 to TRBJ2-5; 11 bases match TRBD2. The V segment lost 6 bases and the J segment 1 base; nucleotides outside the gene matches: 13. Looked up from germline, CDR1 is MDHEN and CDR2 is SYDVKM. The CDR3 length is 18 residues. CDR3 bases: TGTGCCAGCAGCCTCGGGTCCAGACTAGCGGGGAGCCAAGAGACCCAGTACTTC. This codes for CASSLGSRLAGSQETQYF.

The chain employs TRBV18 and TRBJ1-6; D is ambiguous. The CDR3 extends over 13 amino acids. Germline CDR1 KGHSH, CDR2 LQKENI. V lost 2 bases and J 7 bases, leaving 6 bases between the germline ends. Written as DNA, the CDR3 is TGTGCCAGCTCACCAGGGAGCAATTCACCCCTCCACTTT. Translated, it gives CASSPGSNSPLHF.